These 28 T cell receptor beta chains were sequenced from one sample in a study of control samples from healthy donors and cancer patients. Data came from immunoSEQ multiplex PCR; TCRdb stores just in-frame clones and leaves some out. In the table there are about 110,000 clones, around nine tenths of which are singletons. Material for sequencing was blood. These receptors were obtained from a human donor in good health. The donor label of this sample is uncertain.

J is TRBJ2-7 and V is TRBV6-5; no clear D. CDR1 and CDR2 (germline): MNHEY, SVGAGI. V lost 8 bases and J 2 bases, leaving 16 bases between the germline ends. This CDR3 is built from 14 residues. The CDR3, as DNA: TGTGCCAGCTTGACCCCCTCCGTAACCTACGAGCAGTACTTC. Amino acids: CASLTPSVTYEQYF.

The chain is built from TRBV25-1 and TRBJ2-7; a possible D gene is TRBD1 (5 bases). The germline CDR1 and CDR2 sequences are MGHDK and SYGVNS. V was shortened by 7 bases and J by 6 bases, with 16 bases between the two germline ends. The CDR3 loop spans 13 amino acids. This chain's CDR3 is CASTWGPTGEQYF. Written as DNA, the CDR3 is TGTGCCAGCACGTGGGGCCCAACGGGCGAGCAGTACTTC.

The V call is TRBV10-3, the J call TRBJ2-3; D is perhaps TRBD2 (5 bases). V was shortened by 6 bases and J by 8 bases, with 15 bases between the two germline ends. The CDR3 extends over 13 amino acids. Germline V lookup: CDR1 ENHRY, CDR2 SYGVKD. CDR3 in amino acids: CAIRAGGLGTQYF. Written as DNA, the CDR3 is TGTGCCATCAGAGCCGGAGGATTAGGTACGCAGTATTTT.

The chain carries TRBV28 and TRBJ1-5; TRBD1 aligns across 7 bases. There are 14 residues in the CDR3. Looked up from germline, CDR1 is MDHEN and CDR2 is SYDVKM. Trimming at V came to 3 bases and at J to 6 bases, leaving 5 bases not matched to a gene. The CDR3, as DNA: TGTGCCAGCAGTTTGGAGGGGGCCGGTCAGCCCCAGCATTTT. It yields the protein CASSLEGAGQPQHF. Complete variable domain (other parts from reference TRBV28 and TRBJ1-5): DVKVTQSSRYLVKRTGEKVFLECVQDMDHENMFWYRQDPGLGLRLIYFSYDVKMKEKGDIPEGYSVSREKKERFSLILESASTNQTSMYLCASSLEGAGQPQHFGDGTRLSIL.

J is TRBJ1-2 and V is TRBV10-3; weak D call: TRBD1 (5 bases). There are 14 residues in the CDR3. V was trimmed by 0 bases and J by 7 bases, leaving 12 bases between them. The germline CDR1 and CDR2 sequences are ENHRY and SYGVKD. CDR3 sequence: CAISESVGTSGYTF. The CDR3 bases are TGTGCCATCAGTGAGTCTGTAGGGACGAGTGGCTACACCTTC.

Concerning this clone: One end of the junction varies from germline; a read error may be responsible. Other DNA sequences in this sample translate to the same CDR3. The chain employs TRBV19 and TRBJ2-7; 8 bases line up with TRBD1. Germline V lookup: CDR1 LNHDA, CDR2 SQIVND (reference sequence). This CDR3 comprises 15 residues. The CDR3 nucleotides are TGCGCCAGTAGCCTTTTAGGGACAGGATACTACGAGCAGTACTTC. Translated: CASSLLGTGYYEQYF.

The chain combines TRBV7-7 with TRBJ1-3, with D perhaps matching TRBD1 (6 bases). The CDR3 sequence is 17 residues long. Germline values: CDR1 SSHAT, CDR2 FNYEAQ (reference sequence). Trimming pared 5 bases from V and 3 bases from J, leaving 20 bases between. CDR3 DNA: TGTGCCAGCAGCCCCTCCCACTTTGGGACAAGTGGAAACACCATATATTTT. This codes for CASSPSHFGTSGNTIYF.

This clone was seen just once. V is TRBV18 and J is TRBJ2-3; D perhaps matches TRBD2 (5 bases). CDR1 KGHSH and CDR2 LQKENI come from the germline V gene. V shed 2 bases and J shed 3 bases, with 9 bases lying between them. This CDR3 region has 14 residues. CDR3 nucleotide sequence: TGTGCCAGCTCACCAAACTCGGGGACAGATACGCAGTATTTT. Protein: CASSPNSGTDTQYF.

The chain is built from TRBV9 and TRBJ1-6; D not certain. The CDR3 loop spans 15 amino acids. Germline loops: CDR1 SGDLS, CDR2 YYNGEE. Deletions cut 4 bases from V and 7 bases from J, with 15 bases between. CDR3 in DNA: TGTGCCAGCAGCCCCCAGGAGGGTGGGAATTCACCCCTCCACTTT. Residues: CASSPQEGGNSPLHF.

Only one count was recorded for this clone. The V gene is TRBV5-1, the J gene TRBJ1-2; 9 bases fit TRBD1. This CDR3 contains 14 residues. Looked up from germline, CDR1 is SGHRS and CDR2 is YFSETQ. V lost 0 bases to trimming and J lost 8 bases; unmatched junction nucleotides: 5. Here the CDR3 DNA reads TGCGCCAGCAGCTTGGAGACAGGGGGTACAGGCTACACCTTC. Its translation: CASSLETGGTGYTF. The full variable domain, completed using reference TRBV5-1 and TRBJ1-2, is KAGVTQTPRYLIKTRGQQVTLSCSPISGHRSVSWYQQTPGQGLQFLFEYFSETQRNKGNFPGRFSGRQFSNSRSEMNVSTLELGDSALYLCASSLETGGTGYTFGSGTRLTVV.

This chain links TRBV6-6 with TRBJ1-2; D unclear. The CDR3 loop spans 14 amino acids. V lost 5 bases to trimming and J lost 7 bases, with 17 bases between them. Germline-derived CDR1 and CDR2 are MNHNY and SVGAGI (reference sequence). CDR3 bases: TGTGCCAGCAGTGAGAGTAGACGACCGGGTGGCTACACCTTC. Its protein product is CASSESRRPGGYTF.

The chain combines TRBV18 with TRBJ2-7; D is unclear. Deletions cut 4 bases from V and 4 bases from J, with 17 bases between. This CDR3 contains 15 residues. The germline gives CDR1 KGHSH, CDR2 LQKENI. The CDR3 loop reads CASSHKRRGLYEQYF. CDR3 bases: TGTGCCAGCTCACATAAACGGAGAGGATTATACGAGCAGTACTTC.

CDR3 protein: CASSSSDGAYEQYF. The CDR3 DNA sequence: TGTGCCAGCAGCTCGTCGGACGGAGCCTACGAGCAGTACTTC. This rearrangement joins TRBV13 to TRBJ2-7; D unresolved. The CDR3 has 14 amino acids. The germline V gene has CDR1 PRHDT and CDR2 FYEKMQ (reference sequence). V lost 4 bases, J lost 2 bases, and 12 bases lay in between.

The chain couples TRBV24-1 to TRBJ1-2, with a tentative D call TRBD1 (6 bases). The CDR3 is 15 residues long. From germline, CDR1 is KGHDR and CDR2 SFDVKD. V was pared by 1 base and J by 3 bases, with 11 bases between. The CDR3 protein is CATSDFGGWDYGYTF. In DNA, the CDR3 is TGTGCCACCAGTGATTTCGGGGGCTGGGACTATGGCTACACCTTC.

This rearrangement joins TRBV5-1 to TRBJ1-1; 7 bases fit TRBD1. V shed 4 bases, J shed 1 base, and the junction held 7 bases outside the gene matches. Looked up from germline, CDR1 is SGHRS and CDR2 is YFSETQ. CDR3 length: 15 amino acids. In DNA, the CDR3 is TGCGCCAGCAGCCTCAGCCGGGACAGGAACACTGAAGCTTTCTTT. As protein: CASSLSRDRNTEAFF.

CDR3 amino acids: CASGLVLGNTIYF. DNA of the CDR3: TGTGCTAGTGGTTTGGTTCTCGGAAACACCATATATTTT. This chain joins TRBV12-5 and TRBJ1-3; no clear D. Trimming pared 0 bases from V and 4 bases from J, leaving 4 bases between. The CDR3 extends over 13 amino acids. Germline values: CDR1 LGHNT, CDR2 FRNRAP. Full variable domain (outside the CDR3, taken from reference TRBV12-5 and TRBJ1-3): DARVTQTPRHKVTEMGQEVTMRCQPILGHNTVFWYRQTMMQGLELLAYFRNRAPLDDSGMPKDRFSAEMPDATLATLKIQPSEPRDSAVYFCASGLVLGNTIYFGEGSWLTVV.

This rearrangement joins TRBV19 to TRBJ1-4, with TRBD1 matching 10 bases. This CDR3 is built from 17 residues. CDR1 and CDR2 (germline): LNHDA, SQIVND (reference sequence). With 8 bases clipped from V and 8 bases from J, the junction kept 17 bases outside the gene matches. Here the CDR3 DNA reads TGTGCCAGTTGCCCCTTCGGTAGGGGACAGGGGATAGAAAAACTGTTTTTT. Its protein product is CASCPFGRGQGIEKLFF.

J is TRBJ1-6 and V is TRBV28, with D uncertain. Germline V gene data show CDR1 as MDHEN and CDR2 as SYDVKM. The V end was cut by 2 bases, the J end by 8 bases, with 4 bases between. The CDR3 is 12 amino acids. CDR3: CASSLIHSPLHF. Written as DNA, the CDR3 is TGTGCCAGCAGTTTAATTCATTCACCCCTCCACTTT.

V is TRBV5-4 and J is TRBJ2-1, with D tentatively TRBD1 or TRBD2 (5 bases each). V was pared by 0 bases and J by 2 bases, with 9 bases between. CDR3 length: 15 residues. Germline assignment: CDR1 SGHNT and CDR2 YYREEE (reference sequence). The CDR3 reads CASSLESGPYNEQFF. The CDR3 DNA follows: TGTGCCAGCAGCTTGGAATCGGGACCCTACAATGAGCAGTTCTTC. The entire variable domain, with the rest obtained from reference TRBV5-4 and TRBJ2-1, is as follows: ETGVTQSPTHLIKTRGQQVTLRCSSQSGHNTVSWYQQALGQGPQFIFQYYREEENGRGNFPPRFSGLQFPNYSSELNVNALELDDSALYLCASSLESGPYNEQFFGPGTRLTVL.

The V gene is TRBV28, the J gene TRBJ1-1, with 10 positions matching TRBD1. This CDR3 spans 14 amino acids. V gave up 5 bases and J gave up 7 bases; unmatched junction bases: 7. CDR1 is MDHEN and CDR2 is SYDVKM in the germline V gene. CDR3: CASSSRQGAGEAFF. The CDR3 coding sequence is TGTGCCAGCAGTAGTCGACAGGGGGCAGGTGAAGCTTTCTTT.

As DNA, the CDR3 is TGTGCCAGCACCCGAGGCGGCAGGGGGAATGAAAAACTGTTTTTT. This gives the protein CASTRGGRGNEKLFF. The chain links TRBV7-8 to TRBJ1-4, with 7 bases aligning to TRBD1. The V gene's germline CDR1 is SGHVS and CDR2 FQNEAQ. The CDR3 is 15 amino acids. Trimming took 7 bases from V and 5 from J; bases not matched to a gene: 10.

The chain employs TRBV3-1 (or the pseudogene TRBV3-2) and TRBJ1-4, with 8 bases matching TRBD1. From germline, CDR1 is LGHDT and CDR2 YNNKEL (reference sequence). The V gene end was trimmed by 2 bases and the J gene end by 8 bases; junction bases not matched to a gene: 7. This CDR3 contains 15 residues. CDR3 loop: CASSQNRGTGEKLFF. For the CDR3, the DNA is TGTGCCAGCAGCCAAAACAGGGGGACGGGGGAAAAACTGTTTTTT.

V and J are TRBV2 and TRBJ2-1, with TRBD2 matching over 14 bases. Germline loops: CDR1 SNHLY, CDR2 FYNNEI. V was clipped by 6 bases and J by 6 bases; unmatched bases: 7. This CDR3 is built from 16 residues. The CDR3 here is CASRTSGGGPINEQFF. The CDR3 DNA follows: TGTGCCAGCAGGACTAGCGGGGGGGGTCCAATCAATGAGCAGTTCTTC.

V usage is TRBV6-5 and J usage is TRBJ1-6; the match to TRBD1 covers 10 bases. The CDR3 sequence is 15 residues long. The germline V gene encodes CDR1 MNHEY and CDR2 SVGAGI. J was trimmed by 7 bases and V by 8 bases; bases with no gene match: 8. The CDR3 DNA follows: TGTGCCAGCTGGACCCCGGACAGGGGGAATTCACCCCTCCACTTT. It encodes CASWTPDRGNSPLHF.

The chain joins TRBV19 to TRBJ1-4; tentatively, D is TRBD1 (6 bases). Germline V gene sequence: CDR1 LNHDA, CDR2 SQIVND (reference sequence). V lost 8 bases and J 0 bases, leaving 13 bases between the germline ends. The CDR3 extends over 15 amino acids. The CDR3 DNA follows: TGTGCCAGTGTTAAACAGGGCTCAACTAATGAAAAACTGTTTTTT. Amino acids: CASVKQGSTNEKLFF.

CDR3 loop: CASSLVSGGARVSPLHF. The CDR3 region has the DNA TGTGCCAGCTCCCTAGTAAGCGGGGGGGCGAGAGTTTCACCCCTCCACTTT. V usage is TRBV21-1 and J usage is TRBJ1-6. TRBV21-1 is a known pseudogene. The CDR3 runs 17 residues.

The chain links TRBV4-2 to TRBJ2-2; D uncertain. Germline CDR1 reads LGHNA; CDR2 reads YNFKEQ. V shed 0 bases and J shed 7 bases, with 12 bases lying between them. The CDR3 has 15 residues. In DNA, the CDR3 is TGTGCCAGCAGCCAAGATCGACGTACCCTCGGGGAGCTGTTTTTT. Translated: CASSQDRRTLGELFF.

This chain joins TRBV25-1 and TRBJ1-6, with no clear D. Deletions cut 6 bases from V and 3 bases from J, with 6 bases between. Per the germline V gene, CDR1 is MGHDK and CDR2 is SYGVNS. The CDR3 runs 13 residues. CDR3 nucleotides: TGTGCCAGCAGGGGTAACTATAATTCACCCCTCCACTTT. Translation gives CASRGNYNSPLHF.